The clone carrying this TCR beta chain appeared a single time. Libraries were prepared by immunoSEQ multiplex PCR; TCRdb keeps only in-frame clonotypes and omits some of them. Of roughly 260,000 clones listed, more than 85% are singletons. Germline V gives CDR1 KGHDR, CDR2 SFDVKD. J gave up 4 bases and V 4 bases, and 5 bases lay outside the gene matches. The CDR3 is made up of 16 amino acids. The sample belongs to a study of blood T cell repertoires in COVID-19. The material sequenced was peripheral blood. The sequence was collected from a person in their late teens or twenties with COVID-19, enrolled during active disease. This chain joins TRBV24-1 and TRBJ2-2; 10 nucleotides agree with TRBD1. CDR3: CATSDSDRGPTGELFF. The CDR3 DNA follows: TGTGCCACCAGTGACTCCGACAGGGGGCCCACCGGGGAGCTGTTTTTT.